This entry lists 15 T cell receptor beta chains sequenced from one sample in a study of T-cell memory formation after mild COVID-19 (dated by TCRdb to about 2021). The library was obtained by 5' RACE. Sequencing used an Illumina NovaSeq 6000. TCRdb trimmed the raw reads at Q25, called clones with MiXCR and kept productive beta chains. Records with the same CDR3 protein are collapsed into one entry carrying the most frequent genes and DNA. For this sample there are around 390,000 distinct CDR3 sequences; about 16% appear just once. The top ten clonotypes cover roughly 21% of the sample. The specimen sequenced was PBMCs or a T cell subset sorted from them (not recorded which). These receptors were obtained from a man between 18 and 29 years old who had mild COVID-19 (a few samples of this study predate the infection). The sample titles of this study are shuffled in the database, so cell type and time point are left out; the donor was told from shared clones.

The chain has TRBV12-3 or TRBV12-4 and TRBJ2-3; 9 nucleotides line up with TRBD2. The junction had 3 bases not matched to a gene; V was cut back by 6 bases and J by 2 bases. The CDR3 is 14 amino acids. In DNA, the CDR3 is TGTGCCAGCAGGAAGCGGGGGGACACAGATACGCAGTATTTT. Translating gives CASRKRGDTDTQYF.

This clonotype was seen more than once but under ten times. The chain employs TRBV5-1 and TRBJ1-1; the D is unclear. Per germline, CDR1 SGHRS and CDR2 YFSETQ. The germline V and J ends were trimmed by 4 bases and 1 base, with 14 bases remaining between them. The length of the CDR3 is 15 residues. The CDR3 nucleotides are TGCGCCAGCAGCCCCGTTCGGGTACCGAACACTGAAGCTTTCTTT. It codes for CASSPVRVPNTEAFF.

This clonotype was observed many times. The chain links TRBV5-4 to TRBJ2-7, with TRBD2 as a possible D gene (5 bases). The CDR3 has 14 amino acids. Deletions cut 4 bases from V and 7 bases from J, with 18 bases between. CDR1 and CDR2 from the germline V gene are SGHNT and YYREEE (reference sequence). CDR3 loop: CASSRGLTTGEQYF. CDR3 sequence (DNA): TGTGCCAGCAGCCGCGGGTTAACTACGGGAGAGCAGTACTTC.

The V gene is TRBV6-5, the J gene TRBJ2-4, with 7 bases lining up with TRBD2. With V trimmed by 2 bases and J by 6 bases, 7 bases remained unmatched. Germline V CDR1 and CDR2: MNHEY, SVGAGI. The CDR3 loop spans 15 amino acids. The CDR3 nucleotides read TGTGCCAGCAGTTACAGTGGAGGGGAGGGAAACATTCAGTACTTC. Translating it yields CASSYSGGEGNIQYF.

The chain recombines TRBV7-9 with TRBJ1-2; D gene uncertain. CDR1 SEHNR and CDR2 FQNEAQ come from the germline V gene (reference sequence). Trimming shortened V by 4 bases and J by 2 bases, and 11 bases separated the two germline ends. The CDR3 consists of 14 residues. CDR3 coding DNA: TGTGCCAGCAGCTCCGGAGCGGCAAACTATGGCTACACCTTC. Translated: CASSSGAANYGYTF. Complete variable domain (other parts from reference TRBV7-9 and TRBJ1-2): DTGVSQNPRHKITKRGQNVTFRCDPISEHNRLYWYRQTLGQGPEFLTYFQNEAQLEKSRLLSDRFSAERPKGSFSTLEIQRTEQGDSAMYLCASSSGAANYGYTFGSGTRLTVV.

The sample holds many counts of this clonotype. V usage is TRBV10-3 and J usage is TRBJ2-5, with 12 positions matching TRBD2. V trimming: 10 bases; J trimming: 1 base; junction bases outside the gene matches: 7. CDR1 and CDR2 (germline): ENHRY, SYGVKD. The CDR3 spans 15 residues. The DNA for the CDR3 is TGTGCCAGCCTCCCTAGCGGGGGGGCCCAAGAGACCCAGTACTTC. Encoded protein: CASLPSGGAQETQYF.

CDR3 in amino acids: CASSHGLDTMSSYNSPLHF. CDR3 bases: TGTGCCAGCAGCCATGGACTCGACACGATGAGCTCCTATAATTCACCCCTCCACTTT. The genes are TRBV4-2 and TRBJ1-6; D gene unclear. Trimming left V 3 bases short and J 0 bases short, with 18 bases between. The CDR3 sequence is 19 residues long. CDR1 and CDR2 from the germline V gene are LGHNA and YNFKEQ.

The chain links TRBV20-1 to TRBJ1-6; D is unclear. This CDR3 has 13 amino acids. Trimming shortened V by 6 bases and J by 10 bases, and 16 bases separated the two germline ends. CDR1 DFQATT and CDR2 SNEGSKA come from the germline V gene (reference sequence). The CDR3 DNA reads TGCAGTGCCCCACCCGGGGAACGATCACCCCTCCACTTT. Its protein product is CSAPPGERSPLHF.

This clonotype showed up many times. V and J are TRBV12-3 or TRBV12-4 and TRBJ2-1; 11 positions agree with TRBD2. Trimming removed 4 bases from V and 2 bases from J; junction bases left unmatched: 4. CDR3 size: 16 residues. CDR3 sequence: CASSWLAGGTYNEQFF. The CDR3 nucleotides are TGTGCCAGCAGTTGGCTAGCGGGGGGCACCTACAATGAGCAGTTCTTC.

The sample holds a few counts of this clonotype. A much larger clone is a single base away; this may be a read error. The genes are TRBV7-9 and TRBJ2-7; D possibly matches TRBD1 or TRBD2 (5 bases each). The V gene lost 1 base and the J gene lost 6 bases, with 13 bases spanning the gap. Germline V gene lookup returns CDR1 SEHNR and CDR2 FQNEAQ (reference sequence). The CDR3 sequence is 14 residues long. The CDR3 protein is CASSLDGAGTEQYF. The CDR3 bases are TGTGCCAGCAGCTTAGACGGGGCAGGGACCGAGCAGTACTTC.

This clonotype appeared a few times. The chain employs TRBV5-1 and TRBJ1-6; D not certain. The CDR3 is made up of 14 amino acids. CDR1 SGHRS and CDR2 YFSETQ come from the germline V gene. V was trimmed by 4 bases and J by 7 bases, leaving 12 bases between them. The CDR3 bases are TGCGCCAGCAGCACGGACGGCGGCAATTCACCCCTCCACTTT. This encodes CASSTDGGNSPLHF.

This chain joins TRBV12-3 or TRBV12-4 and TRBJ2-7; perhaps TRBD1 as D (6 bases). The CDR3 sequence is 13 residues long. Trimming cost V 5 bases and J 6 bases, with 14 bases left between them. The CDR3 bases are TGTGCCAGCAGTCGGAACCAGGGGTTCGAGCAGTACTTC. Protein sequence: CASSRNQGFEQYF.

This clonotype has more than one count but fewer than ten. The V and J genes are TRBV5-1 and TRBJ1-4, with TRBD1 matching over 7 bases. V lost 4 bases and J lost 0; bases outside the gene matches: 6. Germline assignment: CDR1 SGHRS and CDR2 YFSETQ. The CDR3 extends over 16 amino acids. Here the CDR3 reads CASSPRQGPTNEKLFF. The CDR3 bases are TGCGCCAGCAGCCCGCGACAGGGCCCAACTAATGAAAAACTGTTTTTT.

The V call is TRBV24-1, the J call TRBJ1-1, with 8 bases fitting TRBD1. V dropped 4 bases and J dropped 6; count of bases not matched to a gene: 6. The CDR3 runs 14 residues. Germline CDR1 reads KGHDR; CDR2 reads SFDVKD. For the CDR3, the DNA is TGTGCCACCAGTGACCCTACAGGGGGTCCTGAAGCTTTCTTT. Translation: CATSDPTGGPEAFF.

This chain links TRBV25-1 with TRBJ2-6; D is uncertain. The V and J ends lost 4 bases and 4 bases respectively, with 5 bases between them. Germline V gene lookup returns CDR1 MGHDK and CDR2 SYGVNS. The CDR3 covers 13 residues. The CDR3 DNA reads as TGTGCCAGCAGTGGTTACGGGGCCAACGTCCTGACTTTC. Translation gives CASSGYGANVLTF.